This entry lists 20 T cell receptor beta chains sequenced from one sample in a study of shared clonotypes between healthy human individuals. Some clones are missing from TCRdb's copy, which holds only in-frame ones; the method was immunoSEQ multiplex PCR. The data contain 1.6 million or so clones, approximately 98.5% of them singletons. Sequenced material: naive CD4+ T cells sorted from blood. Subset denoted: CD45RA+ positively selected. These receptors came from a man younger than 40 in good health.

This chain connects TRBV5-1 to TRBJ2-5; D ambiguous. CDR3 length equals 13 residues. CDR1 and CDR2 from the germline V gene are SGHRS and YFSETQ. Trimming removed 4 bases from V and 2 bases from J, with 9 bases in between. The CDR3 bases are TGCGCCAGCAGCAGGGTATCGCAAGAGACCCAGTACTTC. Translation: CASSRVSQETQYF. The whole variable domain, remainder taken from reference TRBV5-1 and TRBJ2-5, is KAGVTQTPRYLIKTRGQQVTLSCSPISGHRSVSWYQQTPGQGLQFLFEYFSETQRNKGNFPGRFSGRQFSNSRSEMNVSTLELGDSALYLCASSRVSQETQYFGPGTRLLVL.

This clone was recorded only once. The rearrangement uses TRBV18 and TRBJ1-2; D is ambiguous. V lost 3 bases, J lost 0 bases, and 8 bases lay in between. The CDR3 loop spans 14 amino acids. The germline gives CDR1 KGHSH, CDR2 LQKENI. In DNA, the CDR3 is TGTGCCAGCTCACCGACGGAGACTAACTATGGCTACACCTTC. Residues: CASSPTETNYGYTF.

This chain connects TRBV18 to TRBJ1-2; D remains unclear. Germline CDR1 KGHSH, CDR2 LQKENI. CDR3 length equals 14 residues. Trimming stripped 1 base from V and 6 bases from J, with 12 bases between. CDR3 loop: CASSPQGGRDGYTF. CDR3 DNA sequence: TGTGCCAGCTCACCACAAGGAGGGCGCGATGGCTACACCTTC.

The chain joins TRBV7-2 to TRBJ2-5, with 8 bases identical to TRBD1. Trimming cost V 1 base and J 5 bases; bases outside gene matches: 9. CDR3 size: 16 residues. CDR1 and CDR2 from the germline V gene are SGHTA and FQGNSA. CDR3 in DNA: TGTGCCAGCAGCTTAGAGGGTTCCAGGGGGCAGGAGACCCAGTACTTC. Its protein product is CASSLEGSRGQETQYF.

This chain links TRBV11-2 with TRBJ2-7, with 12 bases aligning to TRBD2. The V segment lost 5 bases and the J segment 3 bases; nucleotides outside the gene matches: 5. CDR1 is SGHAT, CDR2 FQNNGV, per germline. This CDR3 is built from 15 residues. CDR3 DNA sequence: TGTGCCAGCAGCCCAGGGACTAGCGGGTTCTACGAGCAGTACTTC. It is translated as CASSPGTSGFYEQYF. The whole variable domain, filled in from reference TRBV11-2 and TRBJ2-7, reads EAGVAQSPRYKIIEKRQSVAFWCNPISGHATLYWYQQILGQGPKLLIQFQNNGVVDDSQLPKDRFSAERLKGVDSTLKIQPAKLEDSAVYLCASSPGTSGFYEQYFGPGTRLTVT.

This chain uses TRBV18 with TRBJ2-7; D perhaps matches TRBD2 (6 bases). Trimming took 3 bases from V and 2 from J, leaving 11 bases between them. CDR1 is KGHSH and CDR2 is LQKENI in the germline V gene. CDR3 length equals 14 residues. The chain's CDR3 is CASSPGTFTYEQYF. The CDR3 DNA reads as TGTGCCAGCTCACCCGGGACTTTCACCTACGAGCAGTACTTC.

The chain has TRBV7-9 and TRBJ2-7; 10 bases are shared with TRBD2. The CDR3 is made up of 15 amino acids. Germline-derived CDR1 and CDR2 are SEHNR and FQNEAQ (reference sequence). V gave up 1 base and J gave up 4 bases; unmatched junction bases: 4. The CDR3 here is CASSLELAGEYEQYF. For the CDR3, the DNA is TGTGCCAGCAGCTTAGAGCTAGCGGGAGAGTACGAGCAGTACTTC.

A single count supports this clone. J is TRBJ2-7 and V is TRBV5-4, with D possibly being TRBD1 (6 bases). CDR1 is SGHNT and CDR2 is YYREEE in the germline V gene (reference sequence). CDR3 size: 17 residues. V shed 3 bases and J shed 0 bases, with 19 bases lying between them. CDR3 nucleotide sequence: TGTGCCAGCAGCTGGGGGCGTGGAGCGGCCTTCTCCTACGAGCAGTACTTC. It is translated as CASSWGRGAAFSYEQYF. Using reference TRBV5-4 and TRBJ2-7 for the parts outside the CDR3, the full variable domain is ETGVTQSPTHLIKTRGQQVTLRCSSQSGHNTVSWYQQALGQGPQFIFQYYREEENGRGNFPPRFSGLQFPNYSSELNVNALELDDSALYLCASSWGRGAAFSYEQYFGPGTRLTVT.

V usage is TRBV19 and J usage is TRBJ1-4, with 7 bases fitting TRBD1. V dropped 6 bases and J dropped 7; count of bases not matched to a gene: 8. Germline V CDR1 and CDR2: LNHDA, SQIVND (reference sequence). This CDR3 spans 14 amino acids. This CDR3 reads CASSPTGLVEKLFF. CDR3 DNA sequence: TGTGCCAGTAGCCCGACAGGGCTTGTTGAAAAACTGTTTTTT. Full variable domain (outside the CDR3, taken from reference TRBV19 and TRBJ1-4): DGGITQSPKYLFRKEGQNVTLSCEQNLNHDAMYWYRQDPGQGLRLIYYSQIVNDFQKGDIAEGYSVSREKKESFPLTVTSAQKNPTAFYLCASSPTGLVEKLFFGSGTQLSVL.

The V gene is TRBV19, the J gene TRBJ2-5; a weak D match, TRBD2 (6 bases). From germline, CDR1 is LNHDA and CDR2 SQIVND (reference sequence). The CDR3 totals 15 residues. Trimming shortened V by 3 bases and J by 3 bases, and 14 bases separated the two germline ends. The CDR3 protein is CASSISGRVEETQYF. The CDR3 DNA reads as TGTGCCAGTAGTATCTCCGGGAGAGTGGAAGAGACCCAGTACTTC.

Turning to this clone: Other DNA sequences in the sample encode the same CDR3. The V and J genes are TRBV5-1 and TRBJ1-1, with D perhaps TRBD1 (5 bases). V lost 1 base and J 4 bases, leaving 8 bases between the germline ends. Germline loops: CDR1 SGHRS, CDR2 YFSETQ. The CDR3 totals 13 residues. CDR3 nucleotide sequence: TGCGCCAGCAGCTTGTCCGGGGGCACTGAAGCTTTCTTT. This gives the protein CASSLSGGTEAFF.

The J gene is TRBJ1-4, the V gene TRBV14; D ambiguous. Trimming cost V 2 bases and J 4 bases, with 2 bases left between them. Germline CDR1 SGHDN, CDR2 FVKESK. This CDR3 spans 12 amino acids. CDR3 DNA sequence: TGTGCCAGCAGCCAAAATAATGAAAAACTGTTTTTT. This codes for CASSQNNEKLFF.

The V gene is TRBV7-2, the J gene TRBJ1-1, with D perhaps matching TRBD1 (5 bases). CDR3 length: 15 amino acids. Germline CDR1 and CDR2: SGHTA and FQGNSA. Trimming left V 0 bases short and J 7 bases short, with 15 bases between. The CDR3 protein is CASSLAQGSRIEAFF. Here the CDR3 DNA reads TGTGCCAGCAGCTTAGCCCAGGGAAGTCGTATTGAAGCTTTCTTT.

V gene TRBV5-1 combines with J gene TRBJ2-2; 13 nucleotides match TRBD2. There are 18 residues in the CDR3. V trimming: 3 bases; J trimming: 7 bases; junction bases outside the gene matches: 12. Looked up from germline, CDR1 is SGHRS and CDR2 is YFSETQ. The CDR3 loop reads CASSYRTSGSIIDGELFF. In nucleotides, the CDR3 is TGCGCCAGCAGCTATCGGACTAGCGGGAGTATAATAGACGGGGAGCTGTTTTTT. Full variable domain (missing parts from reference TRBV5-1 and TRBJ2-2): KAGVTQTPRYLIKTRGQQVTLSCSPISGHRSVSWYQQTPGQGLQFLFEYFSETQRNKGNFPGRFSGRQFSNSRSEMNVSTLELGDSALYLCASSYRTSGSIIDGELFFGEGSRLTVL.

The chain joins TRBV10-3 to TRBJ1-2, with no clear D. This CDR3 is built from 13 residues. Germline V gene sequence: CDR1 ENHRY, CDR2 SYGVKD. Trimming took 7 bases from V and 4 from J, leaving 13 bases between them. CDR3 nucleotide sequence: TGTGCCATCAATAAGGAACCACTCTATGGCTACACCTTC. Translation gives CAINKEPLYGYTF.

About this clone itself: Other DNA sequences in the same sample also yield this CDR3. V and J are TRBV5-4 and TRBJ2-2; the match to TRBD2 covers 8 bases. Germline V gene data show CDR1 as SGHNT and CDR2 as YYREEE (reference sequence). V lost 2 bases to trimming and J lost 5 bases; unmatched junction nucleotides: 2. The CDR3 sequence is 14 residues long. The CDR3 nucleotides read TGTGCCAGCAGCTTACCTAGCGGGACCGGGGAGCTGTTTTTT. Translated: CASSLPSGTGELFF.

This chain connects TRBV18 to TRBJ2-6, with no clear D. This CDR3 spans 13 amino acids. Germline V gives CDR1 KGHSH, CDR2 LQKENI. V shed 6 bases and J shed 2 bases, with 5 bases lying between them. The CDR3 region is CASSGAGANVLTF. CDR3 sequence (DNA): TGTGCCAGCTCTGGAGCTGGGGCCAACGTCCTGACTTTC. The full variable domain, in which reference TRBV18 and TRBJ2-6 provide the parts outside the CDR3, is NAGVMQNPRHLVRRRGQEARLRCSPMKGHSHVYWYRQLPEEGLKFMVYLQKENIIDESGMPKERFSAEFPKEGPSILRIQQVVRGDSAAYFCASSGAGANVLTFGAGSRLTVL.

The rearrangement uses TRBV29-1 and TRBJ2-4; D is tentatively TRBD1 or TRBD2 (5 bases each). The CDR3 runs to 15 residues. Looked up from germline, CDR1 is SQVTM and CDR2 is ANQGSEA. The V end was cut by 4 bases, the J end by 1 base, with 14 bases between. The CDR3 nucleotides are TGCAGCGTTGCCCGGGACCTCCAGGCCAAAAACATTCAGTACTTC. Protein sequence: CSVARDLQAKNIQYF.

This clone occurred once. This chain uses TRBV5-1 with TRBJ2-3, with D hard to call. Trimming shortened V by 0 bases and J by 2 bases, and 10 bases separated the two germline ends. The CDR3 consists of 15 residues. Germline V gene data show CDR1 as SGHRS and CDR2 as YFSETQ. CDR3 in amino acids: CASSLGPSPTDTQYF. The CDR3 DNA reads as TGCGCCAGCAGCTTGGGACCGAGCCCCACAGATACGCAGTATTTT.

This sequence joins TRBV5-1 and TRBJ2-7, with D possibly being TRBD2 (6 bases). This CDR3 is built from 13 residues. Trimming left V 3 bases short and J 5 bases short, with 12 bases between. Germline values: CDR1 SGHRS, CDR2 YFSETQ. CDR3: CASSSAGLDEQYF. The DNA of the CDR3 is TGCGCCAGCAGCTCGGCGGGGTTGGACGAGCAGTACTTC.